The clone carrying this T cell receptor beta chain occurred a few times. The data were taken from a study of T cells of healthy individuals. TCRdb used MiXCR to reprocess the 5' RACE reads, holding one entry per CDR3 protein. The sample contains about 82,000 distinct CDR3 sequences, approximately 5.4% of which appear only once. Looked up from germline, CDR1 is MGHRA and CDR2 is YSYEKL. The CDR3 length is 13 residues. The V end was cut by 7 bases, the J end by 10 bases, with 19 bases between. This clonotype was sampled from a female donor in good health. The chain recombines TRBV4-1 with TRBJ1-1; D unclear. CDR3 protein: CASMGIGGRGAFF. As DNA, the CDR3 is TGCGCCAGCATGGGAATTGGAGGACGTGGAGCTTTCTTT.